This record concerns one T cell receptor (beta chain) sequence. Its antigen remains unknown. This sample stems from a study of CD8 T cells in Susac syndrome. Regarding the study as a whole: The number of individuals included in the study's TCR sequencing and HLA analysis was acknowledged as relatively small.

CDR1 and CDR2 from the germline V gene are ENHRY and SYGVKD. Trimming took 0 bases from V and 3 from J; bases not matched to a gene: 1. The CDR3 covers 15 residues. RNA amounts of 0.5 to 1 ug underwent reverse transcription with random hexamers. The CDR3 of TCR beta was amplified by immunoSEQ multiplex PCR across 54 Vbeta and 13 Jbeta. TCRdb re-analysed the immunoSEQ multiplex PCR reads in MiXCR, keeping a single row per CDR3 protein. There are 20,000 to 25,000 distinct CDR3 sequences in the sample; about 92% occur only once, and about 0.27% lies in the top ten. Specimen: CD8+ T cells from PBMCs. The J gene is TRBJ2-3, the V gene TRBV10-3, with TRBD2 identical over 9 bases. The clonotype comes from a human donor in good health. CDR3 nucleotides: TGTGCCATCAGTGAGTCGGGACTAGCTACAGATACGCAGTATTTT. Protein sequence: CAISESGLATDTQYF.